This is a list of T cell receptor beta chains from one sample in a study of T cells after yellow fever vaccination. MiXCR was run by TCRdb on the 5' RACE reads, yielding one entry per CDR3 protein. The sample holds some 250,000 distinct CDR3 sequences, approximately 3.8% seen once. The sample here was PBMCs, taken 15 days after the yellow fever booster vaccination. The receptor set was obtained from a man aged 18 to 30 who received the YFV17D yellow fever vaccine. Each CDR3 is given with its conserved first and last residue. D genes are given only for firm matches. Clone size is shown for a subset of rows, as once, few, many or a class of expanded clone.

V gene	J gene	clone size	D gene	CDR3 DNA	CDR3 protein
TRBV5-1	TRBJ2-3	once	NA	TGCGCCAGCAGCTCCGACAGTGTCACAGATACGCAGTATTTT	CASSSDSVTDTQYF
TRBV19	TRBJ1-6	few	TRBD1	TGTGCCAGTAGGACCACAGGGGTCAGAAATTCACCCCTCCACTTT	CASRTTGVRNSPLHF
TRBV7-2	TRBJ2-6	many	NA	TGTGCCAGCAGCTACCACTCTGGGGCCAACGTCCTGACTTTC	CASSYHSGANVLTF
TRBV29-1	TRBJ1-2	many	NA	TGCCGCCGATTACAGGGTCAAGTGTGGGGCTACACCTTC	CRRLQGQVWGYTF
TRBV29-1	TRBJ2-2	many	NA	TGCAGCGTTGAAGGCCAGGGCGCGAACACCGGGGAGCTGTTTTTT	CSVEGQGANTGELFF
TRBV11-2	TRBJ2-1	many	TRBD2	TGTGCCAGCAGCTTAGGTACGAGCGGGGACAATGAGCAGTTCTTC	CASSLGTSGDNEQFF
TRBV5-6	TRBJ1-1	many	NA	TGTGCCAGCAGCATCCCAAACGGGGAGGGACACACTGAAGCTTTCTTT	CASSIPNGEGHTEAFF
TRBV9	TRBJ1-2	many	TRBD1	TGTGCCAGCAGCGTCCCCCGGACAGGGCCTCACTATGGCTACACCTTC	CASSVPRTGPHYGYTF
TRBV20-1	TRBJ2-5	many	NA	TGCAGTGCTCTCCGGGGGGCCAGGGAGACCCAGTACTTC	CSALRGARETQYF
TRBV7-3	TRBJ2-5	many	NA	TGTGCCAGCAGCTTAACGGGGCTAACAGAGACCCAGTACTTC	CASSLTGLTETQYF
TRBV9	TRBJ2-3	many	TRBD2	TGTGCCAGCAGCTTCTCCGGGACGGGGGGAGATACGCAGTATTTT	CASSFSGTGGDTQYF
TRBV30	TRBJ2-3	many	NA	TGTGCCTGGAGTTCTAGCGCAGATACGCAGTATTTT	CAWSSSADTQYF
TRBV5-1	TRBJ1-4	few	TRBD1	TGCGCCAGCAGCTCGCGTGCAGGGGGAAGAACTAATGAAAAACTGTTTTTT	CASSSRAGGRTNEKLFF
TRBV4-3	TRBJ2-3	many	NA	TGCGCCAGCAGCCAAGTCCTCCAGAGAGGAAATACGCAGTATTTT	CASSQVLQRGNTQYF
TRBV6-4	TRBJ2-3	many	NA	TGTGCCAGCAAGCGGGACAGTTCCAAAACAGATACGCAGTATTTT	CASKRDSSKTDTQYF
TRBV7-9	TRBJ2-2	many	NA	TGTGCCAGCAGTCCCTACAGAGGGACCGGGGAGCTGTTTTTT	CASSPYRGTGELFF
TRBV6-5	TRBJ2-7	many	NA	TGTGCCAGCAGTTACGGGCACGAGCAGTACTTC	CASSYGHEQYF
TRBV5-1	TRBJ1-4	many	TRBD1	TGCGCCAGCAGCTCGACAGGGAATAATGAAAAACTGTTTTTT	CASSSTGNNEKLFF
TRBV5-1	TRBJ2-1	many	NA	TGCGCCAGCAGCTACTTGGTGGCACAGGATGGTAGGAATGAGCAGTTCTTC	CASSYLVAQDGRNEQFF
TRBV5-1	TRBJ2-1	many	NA	TGCGCCAGCAGCGTCCTATCCGACAGGAATGAGCAGTTCTTC	CASSVLSDRNEQFF
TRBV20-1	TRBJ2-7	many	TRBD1	TGCAGTGCTCCTCGACAGGGAAGTAGCTACGAGCAGTACTTC	CSAPRQGSSYEQYF
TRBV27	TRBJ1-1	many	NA	TGTGCCAGCAGTTTGGGCAGCGCATCGAACACTGAAGCTTTCTTT	CASSLGSASNTEAFF
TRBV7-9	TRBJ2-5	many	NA	TGTGCCAGCACCCAAAGCAGGGGCCTTGAGACCCAGTACTTC	CASTQSRGLETQYF
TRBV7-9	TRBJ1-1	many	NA	TGTGCCAGCAGCTTAGTCACAACCATGAACACTGAAGCTTTCTTT	CASSLVTTMNTEAFF
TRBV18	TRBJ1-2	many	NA	TGTGCCAGCTCACCACTTGACTATGGCTACACCTTC	CASSPLDYGYTF
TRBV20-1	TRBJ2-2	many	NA	TGCAGTGCTAGGGGCCAGGATAACACCGGGGAGCTGTTTTTT	CSARGQDNTGELFF
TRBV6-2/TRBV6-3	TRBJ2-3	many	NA	TGTGCCAGCAGTTTACAGCGGTGGGGCACAGATACGCAGTATTTT	CASSLQRWGTDTQYF
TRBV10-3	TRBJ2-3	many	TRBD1	TGTGCCATCAGCACAGGGGCAGATACGCAGTATTTT	CAISTGADTQYF
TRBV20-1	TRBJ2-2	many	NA	TGCAGTGCTAGACGGAGGCTTGGCACCGGGGAGCTGTTTTTT	CSARRRLGTGELFF
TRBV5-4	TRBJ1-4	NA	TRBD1	TGTGCCAGCAGCGGGCCGGGACAGGGGAATGAAAAACTGTTTTTT	CASSGPGQGNEKLFF